A single T cell receptor (beta chain) is shown here with its context. These data are taken from a study of blood T cell repertoires in COVID-19. Study at large: The cDNA or gDNA used as material had been derived from T cells, B-cell-depleted T cells, or PBMCs.

Donors were grouped by their self-reported clinical history. Two consecutive negative NP/OP PCR tests, clearance, or resolved symptoms defined Cohort 3 recovery. The J segment lost 6 bases and the V segment lost 6 bases, leaving 16 bases of the junction unmatched. Germline V lookup: CDR1 SNHLY, CDR2 FYNNEI. The CDR3 has 17 amino acids. Study processing details: Estimates of nucleated cell counts were drawn from the amplification of reference gene primers. Measured with immunoSEQ multiplex PCR; TCRdb has only the in-frame clones, and not every one. V and J calls and clone size are given by that table; D and trimming were obtained from the DNA. The sample holds 150,000 to 200,000 clones, about 91% seen once.

This TCR derives from a woman younger than 35 who had recovered from COVID-19. The chain carries TRBV2 and TRBJ1-5, with TRBD1 matching 8 bases. Material: PBMCs or T cells enriched from blood (not recorded which). The CDR3 here is CASRGTRTGRFSQPQHF. DNA of the CDR3: TGTGCCAGCAGGGGGACACGGACAGGGAGGTTTAGTCAGCCCCAGCATTTT. Full variable domain (missing parts from reference TRBV2 and TRBJ1-5): EPEVTQTPSHQVTQMGQEVILRCVPISNHLYFYWYRQILGQKVEFLVSFYNNEISEKSEIFDDQFSVERPDGSNFTLKIRSTKLEDSAMYFCASRGTRTGRFSQPQHFGDGTRLSIL.